This is a list of T cell receptor beta chains from one sample in a study of blood T cell repertoires in COVID-19. The protocol was immunoSEQ multiplex PCR, while the TCRdb copy is restricted to in-frame clones and leaves out a portion. The sample carries around 200,000 clones, approximately 84% recorded once. Sequencing input: peripheral blood. The source of these receptors is a man aged 35-49 years with active or convalescent COVID-19. Both conserved end residues are part of each CDR3. A D gene is named only where the DNA matches it firmly. A row's size may be missing; if present it is once, few, many or a size class.

>-|TRBJ1-2|TRBV9|TRBD1
TGTGCCAGCAGCCCACGACAGGGAGCTAACTATGGCTACACCTTC
CASSPRQGANYGYTF
>-|TRBJ1-5|TRBV9|TRBD1
TGTGCCAGCAGCGCTACAGGGGGAGGCAATCAGCCCCAGCATTTT
CASSATGGGNQPQHF
>-|TRBJ1-1|TRBV6-2/TRBV6-3|-
TGTGCCAGCAGTTACTCGAACCCTAGTGAAGCTTTCTTT
CASSYSNPSEAFF
>once|TRBJ2-1|TRBV27|TRBD2
TGTGCCAGCAGCCCGACTAGCGGGGGAGTCAATGAGCAGTTCTTC
CASSPTSGGVNEQFF
>-|TRBJ2-7|TRBV7-9|TRBD1
TGTGCCAGCAGCTTAGCGAGTAGACAGGGGGTTAACGAGCAGTACTTC
CASSLASRQGVNEQYF
>once|TRBJ1-2|TRBV28|-
TGTGCCAGCAGTTTATTACAGACCGAAACCTTAGCTAACTATGGCTACACCTTC
CASSLLQTETLANYGYTF
>many|TRBJ1-5|TRBV3-1/TRBV3-2|-
TGTGCCAGCAGCCAACAGGGGAATCAGCCCCAGCATTTT
CASSQQGNQPQHF
>few|TRBJ2-7|TRBV6-2/TRBV6-3|TRBD1
TGTGCCAGCCGTTCCGCTCCGGCCAGGGGGTCCTACGAGCAGTACTTC
CASRSAPARGSYEQYF
>-|TRBJ2-4|TRBV6-1|TRBD2
TGTGCCAGCAGTGAAGCTCGGAGGCTAGCGGGATGGGGATCGTATATACACATTCAGTACTTC
CASSEARRLAGWGSYIHIQYF
>-|TRBJ2-7|TRBV4-1|-
TGCGCCAGCAGCCCAACAGGGATCAGCTCCTACGAGCAGTACTTC
CASSPTGISSYEQYF
>-|TRBJ2-5|TRBV4-1|TRBD1
TGCGCCAGCAGCCACCAGACAGGGAACGGAGAGACCCAGTACTTC
CASSHQTGNGETQYF
>-|TRBJ2-7|TRBV6-1|-
TGTGCCAGCAGTCTCGGCTACGAGCAGTACTTC
CASSLGYEQYF
>-|TRBJ2-7|TRBV7-9|TRBD2
TGTGCCAGCAGCCCCCGAACTAGCGGAACCTACGAGCAGTACTTC
CASSPRTSGTYEQYF
>-|TRBJ2-4|TRBV24-1|-
TGTGCCACCAGTGACTCTCCCGAAAACATTCAGTACTTC
CATSDSPENIQYF
>few|TRBJ2-7|TRBV30|-
TGTGCCTTTTCGGACAAGCTCTACGAGCAGTACTTC
CAFSDKLYEQYF
>-|TRBJ2-3|TRBV6-5|TRBD2
TGTGCCAGCAGTTTGACCGGGACTACCACAGATACGCAGTATTTT
CASSLTGTTTDTQYF
>-|TRBJ2-1|TRBV19|-
TGTGCCAGTAGTGAGGACGGGAGAGGCTCCTACAATGAGCAGTTCTTC
CASSEDGRGSYNEQFF
>-|TRBJ1-2|TRBV28|TRBD1
TGTGCCAGCAGTTTATCAGGCAGGGGGGTCGTTGGTCACGGCTACACCTTC
CASSLSGRGVVGHGYTF
>few|TRBJ1-2|TRBV10-2|-
TGCGCCAGCAGAGATCGGACCCAACCTGCGGGGTACACCTTC
CASRDRTQPAGYTF
>-|TRBJ2-1|TRBV5-1|TRBD1
TGCGCCAGCAGCTCAACAGGGGGCCAAGACAATGAGCAGTTCTTC
CASSSTGGQDNEQFF
>-|TRBJ1-2|TRBV9|TRBD1
TGTGCCAGCAGCGTTGGTCCCGGGGCAGGGGGGATCTATGGCTACACCTTC
CASSVGPGAGGIYGYTF
>-|TRBJ1-6|TRBV9|-
TGTGCCAGCAGCCCAGAGACAGGCTCTAATTCACCCCTCCACTTT
CASSPETGSNSPLHF
>-|TRBJ1-4|TRBV7-8|-
TGTGCCAGCAGCTTAGTGCGCGGAGCAACTAATGAAAAACTGTTTTTT
CASSLVRGATNEKLFF
>-|TRBJ1-1|TRBV6-5|TRBD1
TGTGCCAGCAGACAGGGGGTCGATTATAACACTGAAGCTTTCTTT
CASRQGVDYNTEAFF
>-|TRBJ1-2|TRBV6-2/TRBV6-3|TRBD1
TGTGCCAGCAGCCCCCTCCCGGGACAGGGGCCTATTAACTATGGCTACACCTTC
CASSPLPGQGPINYGYTF
>-|TRBJ1-4|TRBV6-1|-
TGTGCCAGCAGTGAAGCGCAGGGCAGCCTTAATGAAAAACTGTTTTTT
CASSEAQGSLNEKLFF
>-|TRBJ2-1|TRBV11-3|TRBD2
TGTGCCAGCAGCTTAGATGGACTAGCGGGACCCAACAATGAGCAGTTCTTC
CASSLDGLAGPNNEQFF
>-|TRBJ2-2|TRBV19|TRBD1
TGTGCCAGTAGTATCACTTCAGGGGGTTTTATCGGGGAGCTGTTTTTT
CASSITSGGFIGELFF
>-|TRBJ1-4|TRBV5-1|TRBD1
TGCGCCAGCAGCCCGAAGGACAGGGCCCTTAATGAAAAACTGTTTTTT
CASSPKDRALNEKLFF
>-|TRBJ1-1|TRBV28|-
TGTGCCAGCAGTTTAAGTAAGGGAGAGAACACTGAAGCTTTCTTT
CASSLSKGENTEAFF
>-|TRBJ1-1|TRBV5-1|TRBD1
TGCGCCAGCAGCACAAGACAGGGTCCCATGAACACTGAAGCTTTCTTT
CASSTRQGPMNTEAFF
>-|TRBJ1-6|TRBV9|-
TGTGCCAGCAGCGTAGATACAGTCCTCTCACCCCTCCACTTT
CASSVDTVLSPLHF
>-|TRBJ1-3|TRBV7-8|-
TGTGCCAGCAGCTCCACAGGGAGCCCCTCTGGAAACACCATATATTTT
CASSSTGSPSGNTIYF
>-|TRBJ1-2|TRBV20-1|TRBD1
TGCAGAGGGACAGGGAACTATGGCTACACCTTC
CRGTGNYGYTF
>-|TRBJ1-2|TRBV2|-
TGTGCCAGCAGTGAAGGTGGCTGGGGGGGAGGCTACACCTTC
CASSEGGWGGGYTF
>-|TRBJ1-1|TRBV9|-
TGTGCCAGCAGCGTAACTGACCGGAGATTAGCTTTCTTT
CASSVTDRRLAFF
>-|TRBJ1-3|TRBV6-5|TRBD1
TGTGCCAGCAGTTATACTCCCGAGGGGGCGGACACCATATATTTT
CASSYTPEGADTIYF
>-|TRBJ1-6|TRBV9|TRBD1
TGTGCCAGCAGCACCGAGGGACAGAATAATTCACCCCTCCACTTT
CASSTEGQNNSPLHF
>-|TRBJ2-2|TRBV7-9|TRBD2
TGTGCCAGCAGCCCACCCGGGACTAGCAACACCGGGGAGCTGTTTTTT
CASSPPGTSNTGELFF
>-|TRBJ2-3|TRBV5-6|TRBD2
TGTGCTTCCGGGAGGTCATCTAGCACAGATACGCAGTATTTT
CASGRSSSTDTQYF
>-|TRBJ1-1|TRBV5-3|TRBD1
TGTGCCAGAAGCCCAAGACAGGGCGGGACTGAAGCTTTCTTT
CARSPRQGGTEAFF
>-|TRBJ2-2|TRBV5-1|-
TGCGCCAGCAGTTCGGGACAAACCGGGGAGCTGTTTTTT
CASSSGQTGELFF
>-|TRBJ1-2|TRBV19|-
TGTGCCAGTAGCCTAGTGGTTAACTATGGCTACACCTTC
CASSLVVNYGYTF
>-|TRBJ2-5|TRBV5-1|-
TGCGCCAGCACCATGAACAGGGAGGAGACCCAGTACTTC
CASTMNREETQYF
>-|TRBJ2-3|TRBV24-1|TRBD2
TGTGCCACCAGTGATGGTACGGGACTAGCGGGAGTAACAGATACGCAGTATTTT
CATSDGTGLAGVTDTQYF
>-|TRBJ2-5|TRBV13|TRBD2
TGTGCCAGCAGCTTGACTAGCGGGGGGGCCGGCCAAGAGACCCAGTACTTC
CASSLTSGGAGQETQYF